By share, the clone carrying this T cell receptor beta chain ranks as medium-sized (0.01 to 0.1%). What it binds is not known. The data belong to a study of STAT5B mutations in CD4+ large granular lymphocyte leukemia. At the level of the study: The CDR3 'QG' motif was associated with a particular HLA allele among healthy donors.

Sequencing was performed with immunoSEQ multiplex PCR; in TCRdb, only in-frame clones are kept and a portion is missing. There are about 22,000 clones in the sample; about 80% occur only once, and roughly 9% lies in the top ten. Study-level findings and limits: Compared with healthy controls (2/35), patient top clones favored TRBV06 (8/27).

Germline V lookup: CDR1 SGHVS, CDR2 FNYEAQ. V was trimmed by 5 bases and J by 2 bases, leaving 9 bases between them. This CDR3 region has 14 residues. Sequenced material: CD4+ T cells from blood buffy coats. The origin of this receptor is a human donor in good health. V usage is TRBV7-6 and J usage is TRBJ2-2, with D perhaps matching TRBD1 (6 bases). CDR3 nucleotide sequence: TGTGCCAGCAGCGAGGGACACAACACCGGGGAGCTGTTTTTT. As protein: CASSEGHNTGELFF. The whole variable domain, remainder taken from reference TRBV7-6 and TRBJ2-2, is GAGVSQSPRYKVTKRGQDVALRCDPISGHVSLYWYRQALGQGPEFLTYFNYEAQQDKSGLPNDRFSAERPEGSISTLTIQRTEQRDSAMYRCASSEGHNTGELFFGEGSRLTVL.